The 6 T cell receptor beta chains given below trace back to one sample, sequenced in a study of blood T cells in healthy people across ages. For the second PCR, which ran for about 7 to 11 cycles, a sample-barcoded 5' primer and a J-beta primer mix were used. MiXCR, run by TCRdb on the 5' RACE reads, gives a single entry per CDR3 protein. The table shows under 1,000,000 distinct CDR3 sequences, with roughly 35% occurring only once. Sequences were obtained from blood. The source is a man in his late teens or twenties in good health.

A note on this clonotype: A much larger clone sits a single nucleotide away, making a read error possible. This chain joins TRBV7-2 and TRBJ2-1; maybe TRBD2 (5 bases). This CDR3 has 13 amino acids. Germline V gene sequence: CDR1 SGHTA, CDR2 FQGNSA. The V end lost 5 bases, the J end lost 13 bases, and 18 bases lay between the germline ends. The CDR3 reads CASSQRLGETQFF. The CDR3, as DNA: TGTGCCAGCAGCCAACGACTTGGGGAGACCCAGTTCTTC.

As to this clonotype: This may be a read error: a much more frequent sequence differs by one nucleotide. The V and J genes are TRBV6-2 or TRBV6-3 and TRBJ2-1; 7 nucleotides match TRBD1. Germline trimming cut 6 bases from V and 5 bases from J; bases unmatched to any gene: 7. This CDR3 has 14 residues. CDR1 and CDR2 from the germline V gene are MNHEY and SVGEGT. CDR3 sequence reads: CASRPGQSHNEQFF. CDR3 nucleotides: TGTGCCAGCAGACCGGGACAGTCCCACAATGAGCAGTTCTTC.

Remarks on this clonotype: This may be a read error: a much more frequent sequence differs by one nucleotide. The J gene is TRBJ2-5, the V gene TRBV4-1; D is uncertain. The CDR3 runs to 15 residues. Germline CDR1 and CDR2: MGHRA and YSYEKL. This CDR3 reads CAGSQDQRRQETQYF. DNA for the CDR3: TGCGCCGGCAGCCAAGACCAGCGCCGCCAAGAGACCCAGTACTTC.

The chain carries TRBV6-2 or TRBV6-3 and TRBJ2-3; D gene unclear. CDR1 is MNHEY, CDR2 SVGEGT, per germline. The CDR3 totals 14 residues. V was cut by 2 bases and J by 2 bases, with 8 bases left in between. CDR3 in amino acids: CASSYADTTDTQYF. The CDR3, as DNA: TGTGCCAGCAGTTACGCTGACACCACAGATACGCAGTATTTT.

This rearrangement joins TRBV4-3 to TRBJ1-1; weak D call: TRBD1 (6 bases). V was trimmed by 0 bases and J by 6 bases, leaving 17 bases between them. Germline V gene sequence: CDR1 LGHNA, CDR2 YSLEER. The CDR3 contains 16 residues. The CDR3 DNA reads TGCGCCAGCAGCCAAGAGCCGGCAGGGGAGGGGGCTGAAGCTTTCTTT. This encodes CASSQEPAGEGAEAFF.

Many counts were recorded for this clonotype. The chain uses TRBV7-9 and TRBJ1-5; D might be TRBD1 (5 bases). CDR3 length equals 13 residues. V lost 3 bases to trimming and J lost 6 bases, with 9 bases between them. The V gene's germline CDR1 is SEHNR and CDR2 FQNEAQ (reference sequence). CDR3 in DNA: TGTGCCAGCAGCTTGGGGCTGGGTCAGCCCCAGCATTTT. Its protein product is CASSLGLGQPQHF.